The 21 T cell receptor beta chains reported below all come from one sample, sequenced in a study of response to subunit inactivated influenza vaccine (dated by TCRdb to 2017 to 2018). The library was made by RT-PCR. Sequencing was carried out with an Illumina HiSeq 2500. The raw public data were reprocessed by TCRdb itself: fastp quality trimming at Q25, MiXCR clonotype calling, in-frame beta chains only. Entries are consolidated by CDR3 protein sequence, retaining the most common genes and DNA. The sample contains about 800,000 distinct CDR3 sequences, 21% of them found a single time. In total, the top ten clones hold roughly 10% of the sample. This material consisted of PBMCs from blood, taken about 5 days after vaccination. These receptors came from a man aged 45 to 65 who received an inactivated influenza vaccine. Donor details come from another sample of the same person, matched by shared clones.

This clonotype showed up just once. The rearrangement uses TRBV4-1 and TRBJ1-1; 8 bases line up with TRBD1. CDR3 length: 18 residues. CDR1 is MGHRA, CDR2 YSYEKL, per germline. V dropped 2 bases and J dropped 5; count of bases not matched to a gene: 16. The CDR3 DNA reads TGCGCCAGCAGCCAAAAACAAAACCTCGACAGGGGAGGGACTGAAGCTTTCTTT. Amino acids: CASSQKQNLDRGGTEAFF.

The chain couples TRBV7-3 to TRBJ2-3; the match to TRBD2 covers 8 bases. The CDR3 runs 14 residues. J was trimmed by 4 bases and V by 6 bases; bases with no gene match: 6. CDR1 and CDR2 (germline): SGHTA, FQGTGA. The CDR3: CASSFSGTADTQYF. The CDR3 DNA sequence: TGTGCCAGCAGTTTTAGCGGGACTGCAGATACGCAGTATTTT.

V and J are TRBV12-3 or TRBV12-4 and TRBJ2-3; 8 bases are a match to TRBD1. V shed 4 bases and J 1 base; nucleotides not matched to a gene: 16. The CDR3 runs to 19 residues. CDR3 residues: CASSSIPQGAVFGTDTQYF. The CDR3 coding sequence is TGTGCCAGCAGTTCCATTCCCCAGGGGGCGGTTTTTGGCACAGATACGCAGTATTTT.

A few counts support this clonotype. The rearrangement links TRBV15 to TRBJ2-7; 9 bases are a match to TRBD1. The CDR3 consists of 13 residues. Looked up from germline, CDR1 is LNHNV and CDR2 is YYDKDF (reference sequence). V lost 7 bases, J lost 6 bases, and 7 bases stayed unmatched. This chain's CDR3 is CATMGQGKTEQYF. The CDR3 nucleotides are TGTGCCACCATGGGACAGGGTAAAACCGAGCAGTACTTC.

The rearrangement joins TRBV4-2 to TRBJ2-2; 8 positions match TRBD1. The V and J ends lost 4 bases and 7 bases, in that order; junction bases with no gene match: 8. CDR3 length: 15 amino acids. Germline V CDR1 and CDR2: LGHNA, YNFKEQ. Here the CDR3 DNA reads TGTGCCAGCAGCCGACGGACAGGGAAGGGCGGGGAGCTGTTTTTT. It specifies CASSRRTGKGGELFF.

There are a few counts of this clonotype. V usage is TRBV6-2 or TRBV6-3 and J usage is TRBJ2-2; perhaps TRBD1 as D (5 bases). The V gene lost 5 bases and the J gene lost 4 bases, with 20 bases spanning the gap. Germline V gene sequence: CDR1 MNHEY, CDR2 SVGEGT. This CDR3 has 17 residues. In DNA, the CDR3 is TGTGCCAGCAGTACCGCTAGTCCTAGACAGCTCACCGGGGAGCTGTTTTTT. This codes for CASSTASPRQLTGELFF.

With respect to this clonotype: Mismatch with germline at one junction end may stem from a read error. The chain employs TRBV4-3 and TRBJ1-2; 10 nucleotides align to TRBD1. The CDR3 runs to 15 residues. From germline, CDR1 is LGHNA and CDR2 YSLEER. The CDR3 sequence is CVSSLGQGANYGYTF. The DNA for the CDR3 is TGCGTCAGCAGCCTAGGACAGGGGGCTAACTATGGCTACACCTTC.

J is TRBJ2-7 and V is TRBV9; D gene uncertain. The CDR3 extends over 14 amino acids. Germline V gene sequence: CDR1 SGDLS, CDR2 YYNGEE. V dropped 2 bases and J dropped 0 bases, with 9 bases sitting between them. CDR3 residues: CASSVDLNSYEQYF. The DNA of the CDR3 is TGTGCCAGCAGCGTGGATTTGAACTCCTACGAGCAGTACTTC.

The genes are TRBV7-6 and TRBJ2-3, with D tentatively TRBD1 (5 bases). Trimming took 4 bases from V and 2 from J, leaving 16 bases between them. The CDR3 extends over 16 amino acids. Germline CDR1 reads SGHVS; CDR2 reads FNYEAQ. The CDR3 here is CASSSLRGPYTDTQYF. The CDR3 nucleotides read TGTGCCAGCAGCTCACTAAGGGGTCCGTACACAGATACGCAGTATTTT.

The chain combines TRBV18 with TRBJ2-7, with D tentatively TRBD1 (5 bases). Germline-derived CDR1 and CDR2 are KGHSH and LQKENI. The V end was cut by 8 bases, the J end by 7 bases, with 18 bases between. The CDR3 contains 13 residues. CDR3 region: CASAPGSPREQYF. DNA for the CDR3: TGTGCCAGCGCCCCAGGGTCTCCGAGGGAGCAGTACTTC.

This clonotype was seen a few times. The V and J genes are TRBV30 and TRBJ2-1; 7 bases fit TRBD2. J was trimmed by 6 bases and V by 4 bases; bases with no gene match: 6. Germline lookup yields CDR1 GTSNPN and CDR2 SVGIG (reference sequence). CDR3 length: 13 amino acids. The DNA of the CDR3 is TGTGCCTGGAACATGGGGGGGTTCAATGAGCAGTTCTTC. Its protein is CAWNMGGFNEQFF.

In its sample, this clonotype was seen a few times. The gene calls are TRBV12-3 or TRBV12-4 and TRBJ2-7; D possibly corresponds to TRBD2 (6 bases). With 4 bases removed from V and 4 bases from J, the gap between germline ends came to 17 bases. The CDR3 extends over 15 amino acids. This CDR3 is CASSSALGSGYEQYF. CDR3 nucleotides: TGTGCCAGCAGTTCGGCCTTAGGTAGCGGTTACGAGCAGTACTTC.

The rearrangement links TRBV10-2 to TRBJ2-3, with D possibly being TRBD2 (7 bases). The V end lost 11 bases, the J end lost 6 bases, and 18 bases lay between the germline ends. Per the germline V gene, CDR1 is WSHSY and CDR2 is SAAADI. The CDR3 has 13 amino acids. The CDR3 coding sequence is TGCGCCGGGGGGGGCAGTCAGGCGGATACGCAGTATTTT. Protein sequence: CAGGGSQADTQYF.

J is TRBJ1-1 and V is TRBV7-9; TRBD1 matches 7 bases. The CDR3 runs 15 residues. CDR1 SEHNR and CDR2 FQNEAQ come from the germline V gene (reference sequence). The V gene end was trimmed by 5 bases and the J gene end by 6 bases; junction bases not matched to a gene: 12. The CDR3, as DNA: TGTGCCAGCAGCCCACGACAGGGAAGGTCGGCTGAAGCTTTCTTT. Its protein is CASSPRQGRSAEAFF.

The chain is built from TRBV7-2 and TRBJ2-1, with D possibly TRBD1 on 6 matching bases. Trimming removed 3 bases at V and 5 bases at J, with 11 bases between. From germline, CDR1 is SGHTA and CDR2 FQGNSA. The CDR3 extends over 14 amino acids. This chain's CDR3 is CASSLVQGDNEQFF. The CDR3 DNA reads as TGTGCCAGCAGCTTGGTACAGGGAGACAATGAGCAGTTCTTC.

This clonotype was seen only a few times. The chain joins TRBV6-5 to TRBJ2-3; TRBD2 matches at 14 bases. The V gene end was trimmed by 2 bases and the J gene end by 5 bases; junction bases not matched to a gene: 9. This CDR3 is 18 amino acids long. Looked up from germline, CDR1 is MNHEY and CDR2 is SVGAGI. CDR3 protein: CASSYEPGLAGAIDTQYF. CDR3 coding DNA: TGTGCCAGCAGTTACGAGCCGGGACTAGCGGGAGCAATAGATACGCAGTATTTT.

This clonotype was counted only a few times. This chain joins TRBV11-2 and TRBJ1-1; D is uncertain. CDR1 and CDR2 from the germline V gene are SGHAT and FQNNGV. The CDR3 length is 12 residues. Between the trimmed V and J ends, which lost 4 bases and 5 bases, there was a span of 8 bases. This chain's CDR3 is CASSSAKTEAFF. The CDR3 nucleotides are TGTGCCAGCAGCTCAGCCAAGACTGAAGCTTTCTTT.

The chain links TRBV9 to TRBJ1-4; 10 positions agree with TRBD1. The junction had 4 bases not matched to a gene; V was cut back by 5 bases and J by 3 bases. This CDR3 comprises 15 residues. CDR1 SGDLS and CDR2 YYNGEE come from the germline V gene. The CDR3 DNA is TGTGCCAGCAGTCGACAGGGGGCAGCTAATGAAAAACTGTTTTTT. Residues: CASSRQGAANEKLFF.

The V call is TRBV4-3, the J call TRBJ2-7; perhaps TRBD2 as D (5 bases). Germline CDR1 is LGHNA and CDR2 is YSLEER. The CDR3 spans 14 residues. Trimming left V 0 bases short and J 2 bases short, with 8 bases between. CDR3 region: CASSQDEGTYEQYF. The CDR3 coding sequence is TGCGCCAGCAGCCAAGATGAGGGAACCTACGAGCAGTACTTC.

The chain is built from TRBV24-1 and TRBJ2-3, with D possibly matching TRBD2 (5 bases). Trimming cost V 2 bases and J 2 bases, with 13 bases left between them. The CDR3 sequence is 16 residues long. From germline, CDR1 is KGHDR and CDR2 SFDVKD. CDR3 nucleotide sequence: TGTGCCACCAGTGATTCAAGCGGACCGCTCACAGATACGCAGTATTTT. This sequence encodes CATSDSSGPLTDTQYF.

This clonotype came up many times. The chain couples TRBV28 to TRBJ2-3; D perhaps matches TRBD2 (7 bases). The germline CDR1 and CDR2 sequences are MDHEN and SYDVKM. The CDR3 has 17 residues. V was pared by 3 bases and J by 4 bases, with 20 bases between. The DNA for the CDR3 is TGTGCCAGCAGTTTGGCCGGTATGGGGGGGGGGCCAGATACGCAGTATTTT. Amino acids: CASSLAGMGGGPDTQYF.